This T cell receptor (beta chain) emerged from a study of cytotoxic CD8 clonotypes in ibrutinib-treated CLL. Study summary: Across the patients, some eleven were relapsed/refractory, under 16 treatment-naive and some 17 IGHV unmutated. Study results and caveats: Public clonotypes, rarely seen, contracted or held steady on treatment. Higher circulating CD8+ T-cell counts strongly accompanied higher baseline clonality, above age-matched healthy donors.

This CDR3 is 11 amino acids long. Trimming pared 3 bases from V and 8 bases from J, leaving 7 bases between. The germline gives CDR1 MNHNS, CDR2 SASEGT. Of note for this clone: Its target is unknown.

Roughly 2 micrograms of genomic DNA (from cryopreserved PBMCs) were used for TCR beta libraries. The assay was immunoSEQ multiplex PCR, and TCRdb's table has in-frame clones only and misses some. The sample gives about 120,000 clones, 58% of which show up once; 37% is in the top ten. The specimen comprised PBMCs, sampled after 24 months of ibrutinib treatment. The TCR originated in a human donor with chronic lymphocytic leukemia. The rearrangement uses TRBV6-1 and TRBJ1-2; maybe TRBD1 (5 bases). The CDR3 sequence is CASSDGGGYTF. The CDR3 nucleotides read TGTGCCAGCAGTGACGGGGGAGGCTACACCTTC.